This note documents a single T cell receptor beta chain sequence. Its antigen is not identified. TCRdb keeps only in-frame clones here, not all; method: immunoSEQ multiplex PCR. The table has 150,000 to 200,000 clones, about nine tenths seen once. Germline V lookup: CDR1 LNHDA, CDR2 SQIVND (reference sequence). CDR3 length: 16 amino acids. Trimming cost V 1 base and J 0 bases; bases outside gene matches: 3. These data originate in a study of cytomegalovirus exposure and HLA in healthy donors. Broader study findings: Through in vitro validation, a few CMV-associated chains were shown to be specific for CMV antigens.

The sequenced sample was PBMCs. This TCR came from a man younger than 30 in good health and CMV-seropositive. The chain combines TRBV19 with TRBJ2-1; TRBD1 matches 7 bases. CDR3 amino acids: CASSIGGTASYNEQFF. CDR3 DNA: TGTGCCAGTAGTATAGGAGGGACAGCCTCCTACAATGAGCAGTTCTTC.